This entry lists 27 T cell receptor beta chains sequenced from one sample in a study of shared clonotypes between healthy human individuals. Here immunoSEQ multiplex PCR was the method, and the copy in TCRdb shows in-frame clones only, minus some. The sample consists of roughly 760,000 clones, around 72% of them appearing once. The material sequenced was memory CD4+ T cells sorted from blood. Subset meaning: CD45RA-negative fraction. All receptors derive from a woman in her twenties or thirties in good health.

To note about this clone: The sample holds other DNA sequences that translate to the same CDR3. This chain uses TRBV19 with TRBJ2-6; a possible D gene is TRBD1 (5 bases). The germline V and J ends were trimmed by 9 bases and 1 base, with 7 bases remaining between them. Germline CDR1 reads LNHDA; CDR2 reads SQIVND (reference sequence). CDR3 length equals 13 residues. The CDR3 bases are TGTGCCAGCAGGGTTTCTGGGGCCAACGTCCTGACTTTC. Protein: CASRVSGANVLTF.

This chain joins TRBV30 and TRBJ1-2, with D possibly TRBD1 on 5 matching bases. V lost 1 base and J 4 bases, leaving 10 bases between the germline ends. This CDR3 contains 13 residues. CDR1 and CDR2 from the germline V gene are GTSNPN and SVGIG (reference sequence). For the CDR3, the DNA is TGTGCCTGGAGTGGGGGGTCCAGCTATGGCTACACCTTC. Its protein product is CAWSGGSSYGYTF.

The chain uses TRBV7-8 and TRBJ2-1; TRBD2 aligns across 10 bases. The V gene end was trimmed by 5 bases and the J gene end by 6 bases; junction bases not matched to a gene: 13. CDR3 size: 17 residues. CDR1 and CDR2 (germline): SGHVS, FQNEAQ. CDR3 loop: CASSQDLAGVWGNEQFF. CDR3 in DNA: TGTGCCAGCAGCCAAGATCTAGCGGGAGTTTGGGGCAATGAGCAGTTCTTC.

The CDR3 reads CASSPTISSVRPEQFF. The CDR3 DNA follows: TGTGCCAGCTCACCAACCATCAGCTCGGTACGGCCTGAGCAGTTCTTC. This rearrangement joins TRBV18 to TRBJ2-1; D is uncertain. V was trimmed by 2 bases and J by 9 bases, leaving 20 bases between them. Germline lookup yields CDR1 KGHSH and CDR2 LQKENI. The CDR3 is 16 amino acids. Complete variable domain (other parts from reference TRBV18 and TRBJ2-1): NAGVMQNPRHLVRRRGQEARLRCSPMKGHSHVYWYRQLPEEGLKFMVYLQKENIIDESGMPKERFSAEFPKEGPSILRIQQVVRGDSAAYFCASSPTISSVRPEQFFGPGTRLTVL.

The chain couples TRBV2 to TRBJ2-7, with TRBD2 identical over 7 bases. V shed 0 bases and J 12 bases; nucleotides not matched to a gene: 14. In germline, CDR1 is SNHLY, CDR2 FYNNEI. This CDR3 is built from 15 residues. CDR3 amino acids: CASSEARASGAGGYF. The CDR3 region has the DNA TGTGCCAGCAGTGAAGCGCGGGCTAGCGGAGCTGGGGGGTACTTC. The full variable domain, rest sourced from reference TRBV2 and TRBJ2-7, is EPEVTQTPSHQVTQMGQEVILRCVPISNHLYFYWYRQILGQKVEFLVSFYNNEISEKSEIFDDQFSVERPDGSNFTLKIRSTKLEDSAMYFCASSEARASGAGGYFGPGTRLTVT.

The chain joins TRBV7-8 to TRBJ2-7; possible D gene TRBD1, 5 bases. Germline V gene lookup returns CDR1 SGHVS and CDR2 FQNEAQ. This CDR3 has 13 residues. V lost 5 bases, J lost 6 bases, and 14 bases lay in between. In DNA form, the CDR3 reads TGTGCCAGCAGCCTGGGCACAGGAAGCGAGCAGTACTTC. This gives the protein CASSLGTGSEQYF. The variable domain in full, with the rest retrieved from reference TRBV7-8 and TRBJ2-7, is GAGVSQSPRYKVAKRGQDVALRCDPISGHVSLFWYQQALGQGPEFLTYFQNEAQLDKSGLPSDRFFAERPEGSVSTLKIQRTQQEDSAVYLCASSLGTGSEQYFGPGTRLTVT.

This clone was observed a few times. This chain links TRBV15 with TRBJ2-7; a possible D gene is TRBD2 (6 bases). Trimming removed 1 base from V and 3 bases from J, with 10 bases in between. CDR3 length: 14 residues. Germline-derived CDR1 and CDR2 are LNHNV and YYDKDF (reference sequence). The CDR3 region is CATSRAPGGYEQYF. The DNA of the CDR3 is TGTGCCACCAGCAGAGCCCCCGGGGGCTACGAGCAGTACTTC.

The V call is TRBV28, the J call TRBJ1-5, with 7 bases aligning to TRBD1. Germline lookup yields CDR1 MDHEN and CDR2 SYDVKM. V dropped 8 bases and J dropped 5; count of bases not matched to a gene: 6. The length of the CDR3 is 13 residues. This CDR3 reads CASGQVVDQPQHF. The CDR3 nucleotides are TGTGCCAGCGGACAGGTTGTCGATCAGCCCCAGCATTTT.

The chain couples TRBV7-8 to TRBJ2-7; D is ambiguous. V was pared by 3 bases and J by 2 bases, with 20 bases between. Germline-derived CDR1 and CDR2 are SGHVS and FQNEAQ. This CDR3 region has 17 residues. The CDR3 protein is CASSFGPVGKPTYEQYF. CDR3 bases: TGTGCCAGCAGCTTCGGCCCCGTAGGGAAGCCAACCTACGAGCAGTACTTC.

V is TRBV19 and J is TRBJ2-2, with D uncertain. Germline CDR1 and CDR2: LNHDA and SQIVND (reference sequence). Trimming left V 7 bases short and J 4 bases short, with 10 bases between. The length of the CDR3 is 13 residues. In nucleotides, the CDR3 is TGTGCCAGTACCCGATCGGCCACCGGGGAGCTGTTTTTT. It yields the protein CASTRSATGELFF.

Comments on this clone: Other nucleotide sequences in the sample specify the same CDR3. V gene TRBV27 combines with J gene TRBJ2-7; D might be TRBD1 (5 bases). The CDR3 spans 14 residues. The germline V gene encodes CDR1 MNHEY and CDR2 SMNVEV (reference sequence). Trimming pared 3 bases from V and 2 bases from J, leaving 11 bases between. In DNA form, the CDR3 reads TGTGCCAGCAGTTTTACGCAGGGCCCCTACGAGCAGTACTTC. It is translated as CASSFTQGPYEQYF.

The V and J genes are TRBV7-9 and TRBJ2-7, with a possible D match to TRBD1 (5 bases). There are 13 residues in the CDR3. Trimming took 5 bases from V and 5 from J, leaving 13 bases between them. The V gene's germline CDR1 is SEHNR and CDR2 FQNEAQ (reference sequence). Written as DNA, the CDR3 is TGTGCCAGCAGCACGACAGCAGGGAACGAGCAGTACTTC. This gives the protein CASSTTAGNEQYF.

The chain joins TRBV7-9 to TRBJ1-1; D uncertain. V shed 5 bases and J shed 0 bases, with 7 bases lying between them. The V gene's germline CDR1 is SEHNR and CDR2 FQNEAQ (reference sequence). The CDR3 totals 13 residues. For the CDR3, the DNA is TGTGCCAGCAGCCCCATGGTGAACACTGAAGCTTTCTTT. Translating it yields CASSPMVNTEAFF.

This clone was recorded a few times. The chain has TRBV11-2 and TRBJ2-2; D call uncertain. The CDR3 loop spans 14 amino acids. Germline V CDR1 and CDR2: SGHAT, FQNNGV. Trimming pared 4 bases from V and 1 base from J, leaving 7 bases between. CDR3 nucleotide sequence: TGTGCCAGCAGCTGGCGGAGGAACACCGGGGAGCTGTTTTTT. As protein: CASSWRRNTGELFF.

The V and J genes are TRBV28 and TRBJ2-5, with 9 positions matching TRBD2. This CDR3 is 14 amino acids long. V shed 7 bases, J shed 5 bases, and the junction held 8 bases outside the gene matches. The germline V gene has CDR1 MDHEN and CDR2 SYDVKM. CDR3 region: CASTIAGVYETQYF. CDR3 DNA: TGTGCCAGCACCATAGCGGGAGTCTATGAGACCCAGTACTTC. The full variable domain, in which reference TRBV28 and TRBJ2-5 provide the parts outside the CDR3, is DVKVTQSSRYLVKRTGEKVFLECVQDMDHENMFWYRQDPGLGLRLIYFSYDVKMKEKGDIPEGYSVSREKKERFSLILESASTNQTSMYLCASTIAGVYETQYFGPGTRLLVL.

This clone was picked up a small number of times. DNA for the CDR3: TGTGCCAGCAGCTTATCCTCGAGGGGGTATAGCACAGATACGCAGTATTTT. Protein: CASSLSSRGYSTDTQYF. The rearrangement uses TRBV11-2 and TRBJ2-3; a possible D gene is TRBD1 (6 bases). The CDR3 has 17 residues. Trimming took off 2 bases at V and 0 bases at J, with 15 bases between the two ends. In germline, CDR1 is SGHAT, CDR2 FQNNGV.

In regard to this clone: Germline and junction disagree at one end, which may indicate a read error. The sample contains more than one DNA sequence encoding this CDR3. The CDR3 region is CASSRGLADQETQYF. The CDR3 DNA reads as TGTGCCAGCAGCCGTGGACTAGCGGACCAGGAGACCCAGTACTTC. The chain recombines TRBV11-2 with TRBJ2-5, with 10 bases identical to TRBD2. Germline lookup yields CDR1 SGHAT and CDR2 FQNNGV. This CDR3 contains 15 residues.

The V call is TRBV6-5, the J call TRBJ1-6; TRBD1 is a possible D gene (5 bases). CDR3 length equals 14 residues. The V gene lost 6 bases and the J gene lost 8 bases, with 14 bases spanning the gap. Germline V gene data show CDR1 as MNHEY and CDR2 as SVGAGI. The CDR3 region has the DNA TGTGCCAGCAGCCCTCGGGACGTAGATTCACCCCTCCACTTT. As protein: CASSPRDVDSPLHF.

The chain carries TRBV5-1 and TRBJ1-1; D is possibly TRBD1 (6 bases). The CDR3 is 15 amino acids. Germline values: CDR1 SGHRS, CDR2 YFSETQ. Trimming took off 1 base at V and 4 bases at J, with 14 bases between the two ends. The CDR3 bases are TGCGCCAGCAGCTTGAGGTCCGACAGGTCCACTGAAGCTTTCTTT. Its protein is CASSLRSDRSTEAFF. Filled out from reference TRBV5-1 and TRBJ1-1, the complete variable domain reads KAGVTQTPRYLIKTRGQQVTLSCSPISGHRSVSWYQQTPGQGLQFLFEYFSETQRNKGNFPGRFSGRQFSNSRSEMNVSTLELGDSALYLCASSLRSDRSTEAFFGQGTRLTVV.

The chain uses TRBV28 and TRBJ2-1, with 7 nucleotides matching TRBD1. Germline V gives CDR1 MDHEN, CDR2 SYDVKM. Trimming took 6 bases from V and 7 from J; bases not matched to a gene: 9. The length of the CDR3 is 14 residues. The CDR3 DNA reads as TGTGCCAGCAGCTCCACAGGGGCTGGGAATGAGCAGTTCTTC. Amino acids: CASSSTGAGNEQFF.

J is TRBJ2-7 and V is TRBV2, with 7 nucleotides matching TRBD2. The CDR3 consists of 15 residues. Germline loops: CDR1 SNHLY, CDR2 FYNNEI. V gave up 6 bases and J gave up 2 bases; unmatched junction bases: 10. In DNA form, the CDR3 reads TGTGCCAGCAGGGCGGGTCTAGCGGAAGCCTACGAGCAGTACTTC. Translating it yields CASRAGLAEAYEQYF.

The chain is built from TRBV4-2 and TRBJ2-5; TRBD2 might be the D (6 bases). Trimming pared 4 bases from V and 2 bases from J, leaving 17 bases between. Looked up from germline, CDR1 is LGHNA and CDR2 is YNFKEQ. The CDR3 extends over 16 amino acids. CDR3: CASSLGLRDLQETQYF. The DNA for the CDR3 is TGTGCCAGCAGCCTAGGCCTCCGGGACTTACAAGAGACCCAGTACTTC.

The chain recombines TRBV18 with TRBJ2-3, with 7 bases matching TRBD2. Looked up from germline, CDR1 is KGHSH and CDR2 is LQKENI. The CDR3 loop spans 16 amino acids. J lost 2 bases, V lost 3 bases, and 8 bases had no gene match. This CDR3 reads CASSPRERGPTDTQYF. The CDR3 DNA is TGTGCCAGCTCACCGCGGGAGAGGGGACCCACAGATACGCAGTATTTT.

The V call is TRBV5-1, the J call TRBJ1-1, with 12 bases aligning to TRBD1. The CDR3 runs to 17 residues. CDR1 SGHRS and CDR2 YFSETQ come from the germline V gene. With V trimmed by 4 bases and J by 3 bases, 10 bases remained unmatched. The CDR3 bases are TGCGCCAGCAGCATATCCGGGACAGGGGGCTTCGACACTGAAGCTTTCTTT. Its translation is CASSISGTGGFDTEAFF.

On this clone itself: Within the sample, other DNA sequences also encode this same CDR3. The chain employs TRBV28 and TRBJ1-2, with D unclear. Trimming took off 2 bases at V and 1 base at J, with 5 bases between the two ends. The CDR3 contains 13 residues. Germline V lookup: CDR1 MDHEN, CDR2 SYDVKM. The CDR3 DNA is TGTGCCAGCAGTTTAGGAGGTAACTATGGCTACACCTTC. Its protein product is CASSLGGNYGYTF.

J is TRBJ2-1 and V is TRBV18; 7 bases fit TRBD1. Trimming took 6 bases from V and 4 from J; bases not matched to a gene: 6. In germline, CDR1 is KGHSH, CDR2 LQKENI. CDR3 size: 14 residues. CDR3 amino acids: CASSPGQRYNEQFF. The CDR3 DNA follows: TGTGCCAGCTCCCCGGGACAGAGATACAATGAGCAGTTCTTC.

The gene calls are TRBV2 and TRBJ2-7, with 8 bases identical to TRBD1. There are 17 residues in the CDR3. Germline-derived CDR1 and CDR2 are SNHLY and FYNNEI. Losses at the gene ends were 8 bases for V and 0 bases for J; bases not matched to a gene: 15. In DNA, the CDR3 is TGTGCCAGCGGAGCCGTAATGGGGACAGGAAGCTCCTACGAGCAGTACTTC. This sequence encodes CASGAVMGTGSSYEQYF.